A single sample is the source of the 10 T cell receptor beta chains below, sequenced in a study of cytotoxic CD8 clonotypes in ibrutinib-treated CLL. Profiling relied on immunoSEQ multiplex PCR, and the TCRdb table lists in-frame clones only, not all of them. This table holds some 170,000 clones, about 88% found once. Specimen: PBMCs, collected at disease progression, from a patient treated with ibrutinib. The receptors here all came from a human donor with chronic lymphocytic leukemia.

The rearrangement uses TRBV5-6 and TRBJ2-2; 11 bases align to TRBD2. V trimming: 4 bases; J trimming: 6 bases; junction bases outside the gene matches: 5. This CDR3 is 15 amino acids long. Per the germline V gene, CDR1 is SGHDT and CDR2 is YYEEEE. CDR3 loop: CASSTTSGKAGELFF. CDR3 nucleotides: TGTGCCAGCAGCACGACTAGCGGGAAGGCCGGGGAGCTGTTTTTT.

This clone was seen a few times. The chain recombines TRBV5-5 with TRBJ2-7; perhaps D is TRBD1 or TRBD2 (5 bases each). Trimming took off 4 bases at V and 2 bases at J, with 10 bases between the two ends. The germline CDR1 and CDR2 sequences are SGHKS and YYEKEE (reference sequence). CDR3 size: 13 residues. CDR3 sequence (DNA): TGTGCCAGCAGCGGGGACCGAACCTACGAGCAGTACTTC. Translated, it gives CASSGDRTYEQYF.

The genes are TRBV2 and TRBJ2-1, with D tentatively TRBD2 (6 bases). This CDR3 comprises 16 residues. CDR1 is SNHLY and CDR2 is FYNNEI in the germline V gene. The ends were cut back, 7 bases at V and 0 bases at J, with 16 bases in the middle. CDR3 DNA: TGTGCCAGCACCTTAGAGCGGGCTAGCTCCTACAATGAGCAGTTCTTC. Translated, it gives CASTLERASSYNEQFF.

V and J are TRBV6-1 and TRBJ2-6, with D uncertain. The CDR3 covers 14 residues. V dropped 7 bases and J dropped 2 bases, with 9 bases sitting between them. In germline, CDR1 is MNHNS, CDR2 SASEGT. In DNA form, the CDR3 reads TGTGCCAGCAACGATGGGACTGGGGCCAACGTCCTGACTTTC. It encodes CASNDGTGANVLTF.

The gene calls are TRBV7-3 and TRBJ2-1, with 8 bases aligning to TRBD1. V was clipped by 5 bases and J by 8 bases; unmatched bases: 8. The CDR3 runs 14 residues. Germline CDR1 and CDR2: SGHTA and FQGTGA. CDR3 in DNA: TGTGCCAGCAGCAAGGACAGGGTGCAGGATGAGCAGTTCTTC. Protein: CASSKDRVQDEQFF.

DNA of the CDR3: TGTGCCAGTACCTCGGGGGGGATCGGAGCCTACAATGAGCAGTTCTTC. It specifies CASTSGGIGAYNEQFF. This chain links TRBV19 with TRBJ2-1, with 8 bases matching TRBD2. The V and J ends lost 7 bases and 2 bases, in that order; junction bases with no gene match: 10. Per germline, CDR1 LNHDA and CDR2 SQIVND (reference sequence). The CDR3 runs 16 residues.

The chain employs TRBV5-1 and TRBJ1-2; maybe TRBD1 (5 bases). This CDR3 region has 13 residues. CDR1 and CDR2 (germline): SGHRS, YFSETQ. V dropped 5 bases and J dropped 8 bases, with 16 bases sitting between them. For the CDR3, the DNA is TGCGCCAGCAGGGGGCCGAAACAAGAAGGCTACACCTTC. Translated, it gives CASRGPKQEGYTF. Based on the CDR3 plus reference TRBV5-1 and TRBJ1-2, the full variable domain is KAGVTQTPRYLIKTRGQQVTLSCSPISGHRSVSWYQQTPGQGLQFLFEYFSETQRNKGNFPGRFSGRQFSNSRSEMNVSTLELGDSALYLCASRGPKQEGYTFGSGTRLTVV.

In its sample, this clone was seen a few times. At one end, the junction sequence differs from germline, possibly due to a read error. The chain recombines TRBV7-7 with TRBJ2-2; D unclear. The CDR3 consists of 13 residues. Germline V gives CDR1 SSHAT, CDR2 FNYEAQ (reference sequence). The CDR3 loop is CASSLGYTGELFF. The CDR3 nucleotides read TGTGCTAGCAGCTTAGGGTACACCGGGGAGCTGTTTTTT.

V usage is TRBV9 and J usage is TRBJ2-7, with D perhaps matching TRBD2 (6 bases). Germline loops: CDR1 SGDLS, CDR2 YYNGEE. The CDR3 totals 13 residues. V was pared by 4 bases and J by 3 bases, with 11 bases between. The CDR3 nucleotides are TGTGCCAGCAGCCCCCCGGGACTCTACGAGCAGTACTTC. Its protein product is CASSPPGLYEQYF. The whole variable domain, filled in from reference TRBV9 and TRBJ2-7, reads DSGVTQTPKHLITATGQRVTLRCSPRSGDLSVYWYQQSLDQGLQFLIQYYNGEERAKGNILERFSAQQFPDLHSELNLSSLELGDSALYFCASSPPGLYEQYFGPGTRLTVT.

In its sample, this clone was seen a few times. V and J are TRBV6-5 and TRBJ1-3, with 7 bases aligning to TRBD1. V lost 6 bases, J lost 4 bases, and 3 bases stayed unmatched. The germline CDR1 and CDR2 sequences are MNHEY and SVGAGI. This CDR3 contains 13 residues. CDR3 sequence: CASRGQAGNTIYF. In nucleotides, the CDR3 is TGTGCCAGCAGAGGACAGGCGGGAAACACCATATATTTT.